This TCR beta chain came from a study of T-cell reconstitution after alpha-beta-depleted transplantation in children. Study-level points and caveats: Where alpha-beta T cells came from about two months after transplant was reportedly several hundred expanded graft clones.

Germline V CDR1 and CDR2: KGHDR, SFDVKD. The ends lost 3 bases at V and 3 bases at J; junction bases unmatched: 12. This CDR3 contains 18 residues. This clonotype has a count of ten or more. Its antigen is not identified. A library of TCRbeta sequences, prepared with unique molecular identifiers, was generated. A single record per CDR3 protein comes from TCRdb applying MiXCR to the PCR reads. Here the sample spans around 450,000 distinct CDR3 sequences, about 11% being singletons. Sequencing was performed on PBMCs, taken before TCRalphabeta/CD19-depleted stem cell transplant. The chain carries TRBV24-1 and TRBJ2-4, with 8 bases fitting TRBD2. The clonotype comes from a child younger than 10 with inherited bone marrow failure, due to receive a stem cell transplant. CDR3 nucleotide sequence: TGTGCCACCAGTGATCGGTCGGGGGGGCGCGAGGACAAAAACATTCAGTACTTC. It specifies CATSDRSGGREDKNIQYF.